This T cell receptor (beta chain) was obtained from a study of cytomegalovirus exposure and HLA in healthy donors. With 60 Vbeta and 13 Jbeta primers, the PCR was carried out. Assay: immunoSEQ multiplex PCR; the TCRdb copy retains only in-frame clones and omits some. Here the sample spans under 150,000 clones, approximately 83% being singletons. The germline CDR1 and CDR2 sequences are SGHAT and FQNNGV. Trimming cost V 5 bases and J 5 bases; bases outside gene matches: 17. The CDR3 is 17 residues long. The sample taken for sequencing was PBMCs. The sequence was collected from a male donor in good health and CMV-seronegative. The chain carries TRBV11-2 and TRBJ2-5; TRBD2 agrees at 7 bases. Written as DNA, the CDR3 is TGTGCCAGCAGCCCCCTCCCCTCACGGGAGGCCTCCGAGACCCAGTACTTC. Protein product: CASSPLPSREASETQYF.